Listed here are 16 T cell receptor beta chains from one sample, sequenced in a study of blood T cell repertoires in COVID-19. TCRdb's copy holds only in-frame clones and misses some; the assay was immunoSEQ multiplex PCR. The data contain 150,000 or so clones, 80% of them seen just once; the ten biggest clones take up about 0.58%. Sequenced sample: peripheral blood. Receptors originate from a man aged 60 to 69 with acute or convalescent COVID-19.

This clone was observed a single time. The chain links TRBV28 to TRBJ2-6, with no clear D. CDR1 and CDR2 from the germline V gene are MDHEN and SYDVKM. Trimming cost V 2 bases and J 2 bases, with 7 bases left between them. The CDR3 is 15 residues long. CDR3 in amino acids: CASSLRVAGANVLTF. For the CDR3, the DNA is TGTGCCAGCAGTTTAAGAGTCGCTGGGGCCAACGTCCTGACTTTC.

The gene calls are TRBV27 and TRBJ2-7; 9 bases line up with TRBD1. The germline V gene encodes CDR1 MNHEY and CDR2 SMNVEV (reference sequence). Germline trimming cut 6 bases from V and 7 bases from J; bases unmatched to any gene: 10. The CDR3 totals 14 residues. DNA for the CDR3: TGTGCCAGCAGACCCGGGACAGGGAATGGGGAGCAGTACTTC. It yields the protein CASRPGTGNGEQYF.

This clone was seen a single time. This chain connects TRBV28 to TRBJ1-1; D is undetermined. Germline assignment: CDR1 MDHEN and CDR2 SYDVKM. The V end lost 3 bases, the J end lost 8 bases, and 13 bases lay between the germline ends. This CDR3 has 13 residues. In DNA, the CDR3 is TGTGCCAGCAGTTTCCCGGGGAGCTACGAAGCTTTCTTT. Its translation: CASSFPGSYEAFF.

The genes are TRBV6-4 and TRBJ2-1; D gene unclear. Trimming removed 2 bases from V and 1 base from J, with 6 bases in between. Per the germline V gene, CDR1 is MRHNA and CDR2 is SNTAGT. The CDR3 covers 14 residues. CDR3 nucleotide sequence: TGTGCCAGCAGTGACCCGGGTTCCTACAATGAGCAGTTCTTC. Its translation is CASSDPGSYNEQFF.

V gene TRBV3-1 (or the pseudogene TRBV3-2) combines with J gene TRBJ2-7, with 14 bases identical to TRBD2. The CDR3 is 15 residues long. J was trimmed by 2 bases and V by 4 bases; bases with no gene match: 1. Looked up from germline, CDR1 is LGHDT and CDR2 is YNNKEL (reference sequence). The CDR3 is CASSRLAGGPYEQYF. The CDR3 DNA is TGTGCCAGCAGCCGACTAGCGGGAGGGCCCTACGAGCAGTACTTC.

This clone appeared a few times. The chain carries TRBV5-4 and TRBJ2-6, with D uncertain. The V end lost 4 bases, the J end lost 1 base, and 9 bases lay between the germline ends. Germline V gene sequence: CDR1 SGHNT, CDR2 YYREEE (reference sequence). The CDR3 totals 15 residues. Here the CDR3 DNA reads TGTGCCAGCAGCCTAGGAACGTCTGGGGCCAACGTCCTGACTTTC. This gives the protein CASSLGTSGANVLTF.

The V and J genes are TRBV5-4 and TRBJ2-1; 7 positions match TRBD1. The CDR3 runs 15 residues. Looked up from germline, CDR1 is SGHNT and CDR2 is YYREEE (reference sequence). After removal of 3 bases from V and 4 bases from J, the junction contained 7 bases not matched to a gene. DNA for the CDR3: TGTGCCAGCAGCTCCGGCCTGGGACAGTACAATGAGCAGTTCTTC. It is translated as CASSSGLGQYNEQFF.

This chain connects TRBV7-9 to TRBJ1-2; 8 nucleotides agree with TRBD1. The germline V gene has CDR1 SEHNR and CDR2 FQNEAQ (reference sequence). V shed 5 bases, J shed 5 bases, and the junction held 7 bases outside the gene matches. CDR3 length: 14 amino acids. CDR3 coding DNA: TGTGCCAGCAGCCAAGGGACAGGACTTTATGGCTACACCTTC. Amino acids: CASSQGTGLYGYTF.

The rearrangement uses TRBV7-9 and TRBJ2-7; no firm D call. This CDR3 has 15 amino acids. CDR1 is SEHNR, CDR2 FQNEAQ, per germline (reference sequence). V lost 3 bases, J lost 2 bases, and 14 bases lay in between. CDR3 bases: TGTGCCAGCAGCTTTAGTGAGATACCGACCTACGAGCAGTACTTC. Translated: CASSFSEIPTYEQYF. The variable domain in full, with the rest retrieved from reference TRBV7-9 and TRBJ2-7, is DTGVSQNPRHKITKRGQNVTFRCDPISEHNRLYWYRQTLGQGPEFLTYFQNEAQLEKSRLLSDRFSAERPKGSFSTLEIQRTEQGDSAMYLCASSFSEIPTYEQYFGPGTRLTVT.

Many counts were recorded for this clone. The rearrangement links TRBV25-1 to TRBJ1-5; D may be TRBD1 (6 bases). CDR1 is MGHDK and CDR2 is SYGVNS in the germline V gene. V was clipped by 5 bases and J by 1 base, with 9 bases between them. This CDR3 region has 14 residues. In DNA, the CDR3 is TGTGCCAGCAGTACTACAGGGAGCAATCAGCCCCAGCATTTT. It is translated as CASSTTGSNQPQHF.

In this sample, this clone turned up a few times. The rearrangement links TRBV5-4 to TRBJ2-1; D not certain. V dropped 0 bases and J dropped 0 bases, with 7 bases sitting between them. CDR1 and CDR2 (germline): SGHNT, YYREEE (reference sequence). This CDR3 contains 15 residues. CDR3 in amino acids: CASSLAQNSYNEQFF. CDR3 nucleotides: TGTGCCAGCAGCTTGGCGCAGAACTCCTACAATGAGCAGTTCTTC.

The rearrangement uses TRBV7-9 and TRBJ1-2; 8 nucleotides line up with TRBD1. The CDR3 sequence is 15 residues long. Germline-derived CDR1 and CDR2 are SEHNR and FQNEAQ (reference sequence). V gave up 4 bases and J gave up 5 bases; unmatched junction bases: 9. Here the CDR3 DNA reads TGTGCCAGCAGCTCGCCCCGACAGGGGAATTATGGCTACACCTTC. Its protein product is CASSSPRQGNYGYTF.

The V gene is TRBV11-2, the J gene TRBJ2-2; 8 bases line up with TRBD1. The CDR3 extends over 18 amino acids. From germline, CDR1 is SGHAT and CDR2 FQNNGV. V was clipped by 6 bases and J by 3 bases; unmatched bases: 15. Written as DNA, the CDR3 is TGTGCCAGCAGATCACTCTTCCGGACAGGGCAGCACACCGGGGAGCTGTTTTTT. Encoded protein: CASRSLFRTGQHTGELFF.

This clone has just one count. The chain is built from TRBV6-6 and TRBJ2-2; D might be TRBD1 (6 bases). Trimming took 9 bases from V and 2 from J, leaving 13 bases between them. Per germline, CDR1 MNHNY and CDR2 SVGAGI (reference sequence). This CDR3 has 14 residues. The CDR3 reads CASRNRENTGELFF. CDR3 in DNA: TGTGCCAGTCGTAACAGGGAAAACACCGGGGAGCTGTTTTTT.

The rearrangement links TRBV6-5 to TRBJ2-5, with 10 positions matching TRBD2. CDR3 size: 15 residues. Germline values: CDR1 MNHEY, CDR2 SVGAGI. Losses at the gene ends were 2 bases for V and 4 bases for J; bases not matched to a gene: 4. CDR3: CASSYRLAGVETQYF. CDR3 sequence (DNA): TGTGCCAGCAGTTACAGGCTAGCGGGGGTAGAGACCCAGTACTTC.

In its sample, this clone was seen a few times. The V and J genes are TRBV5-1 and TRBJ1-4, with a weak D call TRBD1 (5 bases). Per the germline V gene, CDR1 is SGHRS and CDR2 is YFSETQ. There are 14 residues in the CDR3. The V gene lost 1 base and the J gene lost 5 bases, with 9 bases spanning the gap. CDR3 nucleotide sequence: TGCGCCAGCAGCTTGCGGGGGTTCAATGAAAAACTGTTTTTT. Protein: CASSLRGFNEKLFF.